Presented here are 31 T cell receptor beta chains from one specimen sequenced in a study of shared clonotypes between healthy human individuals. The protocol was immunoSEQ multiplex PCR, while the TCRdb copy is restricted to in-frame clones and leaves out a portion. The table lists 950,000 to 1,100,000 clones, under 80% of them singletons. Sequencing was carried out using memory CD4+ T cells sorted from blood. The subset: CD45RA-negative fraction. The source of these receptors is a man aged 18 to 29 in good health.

The CDR3 nucleotides are TGTGCCAGCAGTGAGGAAAGGGGAGCTGAAGCTTTCTTT. Amino acids: CASSEERGAEAFF. This chain connects TRBV6-1 to TRBJ1-1; possible D gene TRBD1, 5 bases. This CDR3 has 13 amino acids. V was shortened by 3 bases and J by 6 bases, with 11 bases between the two germline ends. CDR1 is MNHNS, CDR2 SASEGT, per germline.

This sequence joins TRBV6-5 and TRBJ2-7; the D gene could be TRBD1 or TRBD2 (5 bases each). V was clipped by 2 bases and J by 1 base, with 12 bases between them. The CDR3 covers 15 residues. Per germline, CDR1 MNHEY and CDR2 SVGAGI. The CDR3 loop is CASSYRRDASYEQYF. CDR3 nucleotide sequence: TGTGCCAGCAGTTACAGAAGGGACGCATCCTACGAGCAGTACTTC.

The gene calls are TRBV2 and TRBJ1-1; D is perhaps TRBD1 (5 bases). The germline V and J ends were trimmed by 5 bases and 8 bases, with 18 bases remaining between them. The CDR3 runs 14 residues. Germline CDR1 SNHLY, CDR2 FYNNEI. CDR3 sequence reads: CASSRGGRELEAFF. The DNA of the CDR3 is TGTGCCAGCAGTCGGGGGGGGAGGGAGCTAGAAGCTTTCTTT. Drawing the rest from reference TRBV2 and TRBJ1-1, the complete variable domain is EPEVTQTPSHQVTQMGQEVILRCVPISNHLYFYWYRQILGQKVEFLVSFYNNEISEKSEIFDDQFSVERPDGSNFTLKIRSTKLEDSAMYFCASSRGGRELEAFFGQGTRLTVV.

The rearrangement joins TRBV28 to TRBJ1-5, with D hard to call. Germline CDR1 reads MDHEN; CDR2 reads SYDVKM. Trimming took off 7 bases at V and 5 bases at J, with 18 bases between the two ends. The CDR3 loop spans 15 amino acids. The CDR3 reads CASTNPPGLDQPQHF. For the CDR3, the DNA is TGTGCCAGCACCAACCCCCCCGGGCTCGATCAGCCCCAGCATTTT.

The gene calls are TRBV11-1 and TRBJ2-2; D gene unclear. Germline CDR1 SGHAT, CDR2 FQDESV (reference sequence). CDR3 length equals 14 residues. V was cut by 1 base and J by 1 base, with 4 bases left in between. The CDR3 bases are TGTGCCAGCAGCTTAGAGGAGAACACCGGGGAGCTGTTTTTT. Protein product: CASSLEENTGELFF.

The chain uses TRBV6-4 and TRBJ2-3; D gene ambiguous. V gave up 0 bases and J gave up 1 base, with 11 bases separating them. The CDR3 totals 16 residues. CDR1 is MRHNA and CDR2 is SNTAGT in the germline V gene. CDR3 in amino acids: CASSDSSDGGTDTQYF. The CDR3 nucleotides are TGTGCCAGCAGTGACTCGAGCGACGGCGGCACAGATACGCAGTATTTT.

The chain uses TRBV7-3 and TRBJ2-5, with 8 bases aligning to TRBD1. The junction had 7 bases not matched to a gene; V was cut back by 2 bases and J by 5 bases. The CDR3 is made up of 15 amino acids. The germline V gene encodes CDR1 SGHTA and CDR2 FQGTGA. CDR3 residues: CASSLGPGGDETQYF. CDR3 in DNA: TGTGCCAGCAGCTTAGGGCCAGGGGGCGACGAGACCCAGTACTTC.

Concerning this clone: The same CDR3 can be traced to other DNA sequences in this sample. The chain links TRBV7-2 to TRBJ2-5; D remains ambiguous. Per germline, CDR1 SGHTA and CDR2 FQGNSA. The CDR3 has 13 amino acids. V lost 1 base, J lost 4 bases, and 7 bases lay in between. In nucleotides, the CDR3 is TGTGCCAGCAGCTTAGGAGTCAGAGAGACCCAGTACTTC. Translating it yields CASSLGVRETQYF.

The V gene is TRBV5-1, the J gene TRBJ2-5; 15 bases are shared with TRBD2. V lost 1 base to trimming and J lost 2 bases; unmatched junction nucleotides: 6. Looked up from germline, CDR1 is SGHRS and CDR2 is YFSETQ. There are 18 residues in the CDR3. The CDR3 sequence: CASSLPGLAGGSQETQYF. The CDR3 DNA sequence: TGCGCCAGCAGCTTGCCGGGACTAGCGGGAGGCAGTCAAGAGACCCAGTACTTC. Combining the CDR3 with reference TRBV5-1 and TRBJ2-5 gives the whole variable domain KAGVTQTPRYLIKTRGQQVTLSCSPISGHRSVSWYQQTPGQGLQFLFEYFSETQRNKGNFPGRFSGRQFSNSRSEMNVSTLELGDSALYLCASSLPGLAGGSQETQYFGPGTRLLVL.

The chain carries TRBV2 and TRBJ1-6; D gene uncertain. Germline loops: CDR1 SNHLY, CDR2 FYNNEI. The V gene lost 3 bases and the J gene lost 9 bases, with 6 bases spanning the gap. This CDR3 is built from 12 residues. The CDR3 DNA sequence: TGTGCCAGCAGTGATCCTGGTTCACCCCTCCACTTT. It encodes CASSDPGSPLHF.

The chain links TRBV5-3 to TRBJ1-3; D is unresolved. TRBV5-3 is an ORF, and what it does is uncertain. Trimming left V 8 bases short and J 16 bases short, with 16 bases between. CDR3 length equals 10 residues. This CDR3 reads CASNWIPRYF. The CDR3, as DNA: TGTGCCAGTAACTGGATCCCGAGGTATTTT.

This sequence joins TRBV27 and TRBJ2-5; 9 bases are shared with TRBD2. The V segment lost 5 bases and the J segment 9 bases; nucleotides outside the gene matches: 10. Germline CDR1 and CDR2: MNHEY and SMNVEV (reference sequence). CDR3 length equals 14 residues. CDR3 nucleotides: TGTGCCAGCAGTGGGTCTAGCGGGATTGGGCCCCAGTACTTC. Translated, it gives CASSGSSGIGPQYF.

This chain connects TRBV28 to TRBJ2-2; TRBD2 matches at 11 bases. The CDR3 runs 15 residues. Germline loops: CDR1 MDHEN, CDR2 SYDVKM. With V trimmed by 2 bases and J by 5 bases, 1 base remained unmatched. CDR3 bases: TGTGCCAGCAGTTTAGGACTAGCGGGTACCGGGGAGCTGTTTTTT. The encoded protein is CASSLGLAGTGELFF.

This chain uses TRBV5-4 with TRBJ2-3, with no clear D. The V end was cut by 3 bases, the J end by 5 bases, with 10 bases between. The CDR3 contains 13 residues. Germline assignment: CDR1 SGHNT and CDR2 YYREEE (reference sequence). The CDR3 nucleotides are TGTGCCAGCAGCTCGATAGGCGGAGATACGCAGTATTTT. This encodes CASSSIGGDTQYF.

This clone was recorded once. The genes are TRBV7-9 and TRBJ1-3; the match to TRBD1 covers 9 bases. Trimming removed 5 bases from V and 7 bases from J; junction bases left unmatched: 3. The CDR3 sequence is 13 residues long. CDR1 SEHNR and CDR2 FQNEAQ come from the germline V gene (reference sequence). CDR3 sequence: CASSQGQGNTIYF. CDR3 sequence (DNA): TGTGCCAGCAGCCAAGGACAGGGGAACACCATATATTTT.

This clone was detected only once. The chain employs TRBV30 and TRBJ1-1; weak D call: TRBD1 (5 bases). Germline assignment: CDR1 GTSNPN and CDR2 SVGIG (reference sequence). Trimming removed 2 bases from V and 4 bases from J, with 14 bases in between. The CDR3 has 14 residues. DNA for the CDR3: TGTGCCTGGAGTTGGGGGGGTGGCGCCACTGAAGCTTTCTTT. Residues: CAWSWGGGATEAFF. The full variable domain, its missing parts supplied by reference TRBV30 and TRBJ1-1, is SQTIHQWPATLVQPVGSPLSLECTVEGTSNPNLYWYRQAAGRGLQLLFYSVGIGQISSEVPQNLSASRPQDRQFILSSKKLLLSDSGFYLCAWSWGGGATEAFFGQGTRLTVV.

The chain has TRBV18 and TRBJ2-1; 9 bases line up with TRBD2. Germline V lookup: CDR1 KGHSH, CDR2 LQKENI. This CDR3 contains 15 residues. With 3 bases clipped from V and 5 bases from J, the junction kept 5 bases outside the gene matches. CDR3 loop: CASSPNGGRDNEQFF. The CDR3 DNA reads TGTGCCAGCTCACCTAACGGCGGGAGGGACAATGAGCAGTTCTTC.

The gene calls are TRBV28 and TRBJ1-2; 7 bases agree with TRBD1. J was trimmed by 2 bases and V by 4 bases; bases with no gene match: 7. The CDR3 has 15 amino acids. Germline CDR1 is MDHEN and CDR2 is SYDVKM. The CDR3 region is CASSSGQIGNYGYTF. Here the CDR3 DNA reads TGTGCCAGCAGTTCGGGACAGATTGGAAACTATGGCTACACCTTC.

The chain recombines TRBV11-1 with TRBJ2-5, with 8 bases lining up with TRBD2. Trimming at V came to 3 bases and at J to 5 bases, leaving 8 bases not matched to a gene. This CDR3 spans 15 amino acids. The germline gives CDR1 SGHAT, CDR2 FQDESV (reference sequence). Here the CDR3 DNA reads TGTGCCAGCAGCTTGGGCGGGGGGACCGGGGAGACCCAGTACTTC. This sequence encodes CASSLGGGTGETQYF.

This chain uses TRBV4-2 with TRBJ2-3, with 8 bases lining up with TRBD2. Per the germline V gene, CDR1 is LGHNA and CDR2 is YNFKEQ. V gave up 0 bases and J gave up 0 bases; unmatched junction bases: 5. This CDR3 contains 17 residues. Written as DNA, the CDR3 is TGTGCCAGCAGCCAAGAGGGCGGGGGGTGGAGCACAGATACGCAGTATTTT. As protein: CASSQEGGGWSTDTQYF.

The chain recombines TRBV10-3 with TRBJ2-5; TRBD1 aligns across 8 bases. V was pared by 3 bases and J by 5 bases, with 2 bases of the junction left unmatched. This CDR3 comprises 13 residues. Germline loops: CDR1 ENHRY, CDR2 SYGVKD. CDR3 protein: CAISDWTGETQYF. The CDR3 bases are TGTGCCATCAGTGACTGGACAGGGGAGACCCAGTACTTC.

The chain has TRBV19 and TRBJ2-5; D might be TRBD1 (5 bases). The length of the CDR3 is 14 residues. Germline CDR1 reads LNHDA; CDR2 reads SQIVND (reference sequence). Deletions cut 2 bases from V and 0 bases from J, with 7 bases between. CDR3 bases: TGTGCCAGTAGTATAAGACAGAACCAAGAGACCCAGTACTTC. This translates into CASSIRQNQETQYF. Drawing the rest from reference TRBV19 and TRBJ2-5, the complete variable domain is DGGITQSPKYLFRKEGQNVTLSCEQNLNHDAMYWYRQDPGQGLRLIYYSQIVNDFQKGDIAEGYSVSREKKESFPLTVTSAQKNPTAFYLCASSIRQNQETQYFGPGTRLLVL.

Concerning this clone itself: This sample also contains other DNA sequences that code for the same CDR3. The chain's CDR3 is CASSYGTGYEQYF. CDR3 sequence (DNA): TGTGCCAGCAGTTACGGGACAGGATACGAGCAGTACTTC. This chain joins TRBV6-6 and TRBJ2-7; the match to TRBD1 covers 8 bases. V shed 2 bases, J shed 4 bases, and the junction held 1 base outside the gene matches. The CDR3 loop spans 13 amino acids. Germline CDR1 reads MNHNY; CDR2 reads SVGAGI (reference sequence).

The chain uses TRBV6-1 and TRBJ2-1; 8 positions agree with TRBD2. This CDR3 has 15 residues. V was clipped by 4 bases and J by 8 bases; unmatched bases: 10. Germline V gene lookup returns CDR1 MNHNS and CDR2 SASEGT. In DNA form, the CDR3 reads TGTGCCAGCAGTGCGCTAGCGGGTGGGGGTTATGAGCAGTTCTTC. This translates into CASSALAGGGYEQFF.

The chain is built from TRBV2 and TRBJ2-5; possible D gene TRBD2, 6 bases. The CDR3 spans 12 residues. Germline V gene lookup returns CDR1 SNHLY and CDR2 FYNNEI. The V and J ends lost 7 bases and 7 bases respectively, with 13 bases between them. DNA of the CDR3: TGTGCCAGCACCGGAGGGTTTGGGACCCAGTACTTC. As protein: CASTGGFGTQYF.

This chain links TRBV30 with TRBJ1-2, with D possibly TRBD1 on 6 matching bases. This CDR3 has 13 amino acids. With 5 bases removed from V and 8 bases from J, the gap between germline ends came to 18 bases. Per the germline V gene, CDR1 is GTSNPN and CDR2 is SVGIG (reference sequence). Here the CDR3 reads CAWGRKQGRGYTF. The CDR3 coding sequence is TGTGCCTGGGGGAGGAAACAGGGTAGGGGCTACACCTTC.

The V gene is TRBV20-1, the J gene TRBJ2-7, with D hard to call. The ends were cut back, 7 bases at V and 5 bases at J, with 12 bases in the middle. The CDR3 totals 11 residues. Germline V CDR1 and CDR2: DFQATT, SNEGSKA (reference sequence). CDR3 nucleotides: TGCAGTGTTCCGAAGACTCACGAGCAGTACTTC. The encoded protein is CSVPKTHEQYF.

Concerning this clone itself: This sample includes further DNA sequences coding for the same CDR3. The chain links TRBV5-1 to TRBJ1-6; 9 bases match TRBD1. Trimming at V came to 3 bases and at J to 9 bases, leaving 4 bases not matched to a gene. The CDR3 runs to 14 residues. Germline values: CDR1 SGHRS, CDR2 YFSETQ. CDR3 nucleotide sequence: TGCGCCAGCAGCTCGGGACAGGGAGGTTCACCCCTCCACTTT. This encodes CASSSGQGGSPLHF. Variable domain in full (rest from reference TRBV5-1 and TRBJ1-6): KAGVTQTPRYLIKTRGQQVTLSCSPISGHRSVSWYQQTPGQGLQFLFEYFSETQRNKGNFPGRFSGRQFSNSRSEMNVSTLELGDSALYLCASSSGQGGSPLHFGNGTRLTVT.

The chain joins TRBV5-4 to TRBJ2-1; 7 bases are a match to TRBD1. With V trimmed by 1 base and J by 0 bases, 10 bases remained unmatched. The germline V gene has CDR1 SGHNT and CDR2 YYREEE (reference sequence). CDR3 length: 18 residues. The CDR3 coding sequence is TGTGCCAGCAGCTTGAGGGGGCGTACCGGCAGCTCCTACAATGAGCAGTTCTTC. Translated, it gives CASSLRGRTGSSYNEQFF.

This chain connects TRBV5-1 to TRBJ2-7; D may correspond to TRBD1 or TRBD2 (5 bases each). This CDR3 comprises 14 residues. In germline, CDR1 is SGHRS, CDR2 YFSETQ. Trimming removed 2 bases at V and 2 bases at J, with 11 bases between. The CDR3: CASSFWDGAYEQYF. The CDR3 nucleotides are TGCGCCAGCAGCTTCTGGGACGGGGCCTACGAGCAGTACTTC. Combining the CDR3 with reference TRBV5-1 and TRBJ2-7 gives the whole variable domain KAGVTQTPRYLIKTRGQQVTLSCSPISGHRSVSWYQQTPGQGLQFLFEYFSETQRNKGNFPGRFSGRQFSNSRSEMNVSTLELGDSALYLCASSFWDGAYEQYFGPGTRLTVT.

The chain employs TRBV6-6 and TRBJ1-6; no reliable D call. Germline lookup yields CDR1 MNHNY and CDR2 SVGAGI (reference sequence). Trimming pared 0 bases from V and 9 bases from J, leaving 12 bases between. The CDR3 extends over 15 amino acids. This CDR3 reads CASSYSPGNGSPLHF. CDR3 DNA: TGTGCCAGCAGTTACTCGCCTGGGAATGGTTCACCCCTCCACTTT.